This T cell receptor beta chain was documented in a study of cytomegalovirus exposure and HLA in healthy donors. This CDR3 has 15 amino acids. Trimming left V 1 base short and J 0 bases short, with 9 bases between. Germline V CDR1 and CDR2: SGHVS, FQNEAQ. 13 Jbeta primers and 60 Vbeta primers were used for the PCR. In the authors' methods: Later analysis identified approximately 80 million unique TCR beta chains, around 10 million shared. TCRdb keeps only in-frame clones here, not all; method: immunoSEQ multiplex PCR. The D gene and trimming were derived from the DNA, and the V and J assignments and clone size from that table. This listing includes 150,000 or so clones.

The sample consisted of PBMCs. The chain links TRBV7-8 to TRBJ1-2; D remains ambiguous. This TCR derives from a woman in her fifties or sixties in good health and CMV-seronegative. In nucleotides, the CDR3 is TGTGCCAGCAGCTTAGTCGGGGAATCTAACTATGGCTACACCTTC. It codes for CASSLVGESNYGYTF. Looking up the rest from reference TRBV7-8 and TRBJ1-2 gives the full variable domain: GAGVSQSPRYKVAKRGQDVALRCDPISGHVSLFWYQQALGQGPEFLTYFQNEAQLDKSGLPSDRFFAERPEGSVSTLKIQRTQQEDSAVYLCASSLVGESNYGYTFGSGTRLTVV.